Listed below are T cell receptor beta chains from one sample, sequenced in a study of cytomegalovirus exposure and HLA in healthy donors. Produced via immunoSEQ multiplex PCR; TCRdb's table is partial and in-frame only. In the table there are about 210,000 clones, 82% of which are singletons. What was sequenced was PBMCs. The receptors derive from a man aged 40-49 years in good health and CMV-seropositive. CDR3s include the opening cysteine and the closing phenylalanine or tryptophan. D genes are given only for firm matches. Clone size is stated in some rows and not others, as once, few, many or a class when expanded.

>TRBV27|-|-|TRBJ1-3
CASSPQGTEGNTIYF
TGTGCCAGCAGTCCGCAGGGTACTGAAGGAAACACCATATATTTT
>TRBV19|-|-|TRBJ1-1
CASTQTGLPEAFF
TGTGCCAGTACCCAGACAGGCCTCCCTGAAGCTTTCTTT
>TRBV7-3|-|-|TRBJ2-1
CASSPTGDEQFF
TGTGCCAGCAGCCCAACGGGAGATGAGCAGTTCTTC
>TRBV25-1|once|-|TRBJ1-5
CASSEAGGNQPQHF
TGTGCCAGCAGTGAAGCAGGGGGCAATCAGCCCCAGCATTTT
>TRBV4-1|-|TRBD1|TRBJ1-3
CASSLLRRGGDGNTIYF
TGCGCCAGCAGCCTCCTCAGGAGAGGGGGCGATGGAAACACCATATATTTT
>TRBV15|-|-|TRBJ1-1
CATGGAKTEAFF
TGTGCCACCGGTGGGGCAAAGACTGAAGCTTTCTTT
>TRBV6-5|-|-|TRBJ1-2
CASSYSRGDYGYTF
TGTGCCAGCAGTTACTCGCGGGGAGACTATGGCTACACCTTC
>TRBV30|-|TRBD1|TRBJ1-5
CAWSGDRVVSQPQHF
TGTGCCTGGAGCGGGGACAGGGTTGTGAGTCAGCCCCAGCATTTT
>TRBV5-1|-|TRBD2|TRBJ2-1
CASSLGREGRGNEQFF
TGCGCCAGCAGCTTGGGGCGGGAGGGCCGAGGCAATGAGCAGTTCTTC
>TRBV16|-|-|TRBJ1-2
CASSQYPGGAYGYTF
TGTGCCAGCAGCCAATATCCCGGAGGGGCCTATGGCTACACCTTC
>TRBV11-3|-|-|TRBJ2-3
CASSLGQYTDTQYF
TGTGCCAGCAGCCTAGGACAGTACACAGATACGCAGTATTTT
>TRBV19|-|TRBD1|TRBJ1-5
CASSIRDRGQPQHF
TGTGCCAGTAGTATAAGGGACAGGGGTCAGCCCCAGCATTTT
>TRBV9|-|TRBD2|TRBJ2-1
CASSFQTSGDNEQFF
TGTGCCAGCAGCTTCCAGACTAGCGGCGACAATGAGCAGTTCTTC
>TRBV7-9|-|TRBD1|TRBJ2-1
CSSSFSIGTGPGNEQFF
TGTTCCAGCAGCTTTAGCATCGGGACAGGGCCGGGCAATGAGCAGTTCTTC
>TRBV11-1|-|TRBD1|TRBJ1-1
CASRSNRGKNTEAFF
TGTGCCAGCAGATCGAACAGGGGTAAGAACACTGAAGCTTTCTTT
>TRBV11-1|-|TRBD1|TRBJ2-7
CASSRPGQGPYEQYF
TGTGCCAGCAGCCGTCCGGGACAGGGGCCCTACGAGCAGTACTTC
>TRBV15|-|-|TRBJ2-5
CATSRTLQETQYF
TGTGCCACCAGCAGGACTCTTCAAGAGACCCAGTACTTC
>TRBV6-6|few|-|TRBJ1-1
CASSTTSEAFF
TGTGCCAGCAGCACTACTTCAGAAGCTTTCTTT
>TRBV5-1|-|TRBD2|TRBJ2-3
CASSLGTSGRVGTDTQYF
TGCGCCAGCAGCTTGGGGACTAGCGGGAGAGTTGGTACAGATACGCAGTATTTT
>TRBV10-3|-|-|TRBJ2-1
CAISEPGSNEQFF
TGTGCCATCAGTGAACCGGGGAGCAATGAGCAGTTCTTC
>TRBV7-8|-|-|TRBJ2-3
CASSHLSGSTDTQYF
TGTGCCAGCAGCCACCTCAGCGGGAGCACAGATACGCAGTATTTT
>TRBV11-2|-|-|TRBJ2-1
CASSLDPGVRFF
TGTGCCAGCAGCTTAGATCCAGGGGTGCGGTTCTTC
>TRBV19|-|-|TRBJ1-2
CASSLRQPGSGYTF
TGTGCCAGTAGTCTTAGACAACCCGGGAGTGGCTACACCTTC
>TRBV10-3|-|TRBD1|TRBJ1-4
CAISPDRGEPTNEKLFF
TGTGCCATCAGCCCCGACAGGGGGGAACCAACTAATGAAAAACTGTTTTTT
>TRBV27|-|TRBD1|TRBJ1-1
CASRTGTEAFF
TGTGCCAGCAGGACAGGGACTGAAGCTTTCTTT
>TRBV9|-|TRBD1|TRBJ2-6
CASSPTGGGFGANVLTF
TGTGCCAGCAGCCCGACAGGGGGTGGTTTTGGGGCCAACGTCCTGACTTTC
>TRBV9|-|TRBD1|TRBJ1-6
CASSVQGQGGSPLHF
TGTGCCAGCAGCGTACAGGGACAGGGAGGTTCACCCCTCCACTTT
>TRBV6-1|-|TRBD1|TRBJ1-2
CASSDGQGYGYTF
TGTGCCAGCAGCGATGGACAGGGCTATGGCTACACCTTC
>TRBV6-1|-|TRBD2|TRBJ2-3
CASSLAGISGDTQYF
TGTGCCAGCAGTCTAGCGGGAATCTCCGGAGATACGCAGTATTTT
>TRBV10-2|-|-|TRBJ2-2
CASSESGGAGELFF
TGCGCCAGCAGTGAGTCGGGGGGAGCCGGGGAGCTGTTTTTT
>TRBV30|-|-|TRBJ1-3
CAWMAGAGNTIYF
TGTGCCTGGATGGCGGGGGCTGGAAACACCATATATTTT
>TRBV4-1|once|TRBD1|TRBJ2-7
CASSPPGQGNYEQYF
TGCGCCAGCAGCCCGCCAGGACAGGGGAATTACGAGCAGTACTTC
>TRBV4-1|-|TRBD1|TRBJ1-4
CASSHRDRENEKLFF
TGCGCCAGCAGCCATAGGGACAGAGAAAATGAAAAACTGTTTTTT
>TRBV2|-|TRBD1|TRBJ1-5
CASSWDRRFGNQPQHF
TGTGCCAGCAGCTGGGACAGGAGATTTGGCAATCAGCCCCAGCATTTT
>TRBV5-6|-|TRBD2|TRBJ2-5
CASSLRVLAGIQETQYF
TGTGCCAGCAGCTTGAGGGTGCTAGCGGGGATACAAGAGACCCAGTACTTC
>TRBV27|-|-|TRBJ2-5
CASSLSTASQETQYF
TGTGCCAGCAGTTTATCGACAGCGAGCCAAGAGACCCAGTACTTC
>TRBV29-1|-|-|TRBJ2-1
CSVEIRTQQFF
TGCAGCGTTGAAATTAGGACACAGCAGTTCTTC